This T cell receptor beta chain was profiled in a study of OX40 agonist ivuxolimab in advanced cancers. In the study overall: Ivuxolimab was an agonistic, fully human IgG2 monoclonal antibody directed against OX40 (CD134), a costimulatory receptor. The paper reports the monotherapy dose-escalation portion (N ≈ 50 patients) of the phase I ivuxolimab trial. Intravenous ivuxolimab was administered to patients every 2 weeks at six dose levels: 0.01, 0.1, 0.3, 1.5, 3 and 10 mg/kg. Partial responses occurred in three dose-escalation patients: two with cutaneous melanoma and one with hepatocellular carcinoma. In the dose-escalation cohort, 82.7% of patients were male, and the mean age was approximately 64 years, with a range of roughly 23 to 85. Of the approximately 50 patients in dose escalation, some 19 had hepatocellular carcinoma, about 15 had melanoma, 9 had renal cell carcinoma and 9 had head and neck cancer. The purpose of peripheral TCRbeta sequencing was to test whether ivuxolimab changed TCR sequence diversity and led to clonal T-cell expansion. Patients were allowed to have had prior anti-PD-1, anti-PD-L1 or anti-CTLA-4 therapy, and approximately 40% of the dose-escalation patients had previously received checkpoint inhibitors. Broader findings and caveats from the paper: At doses from 0.1 to 3.0 mg/kg, clonal expansion was seen in both CD4+ and CD8+ blood T cells between baseline and week 6. On average, CD8+ T cells showed more expanded clones than CD4+ T cells after ivuxolimab. The antigen specificity of the clonally expanded peripheral T cells was not determined. In the 0.1-3.0 mg/kg groups, partial responders had among the lowest normalized peripheral clonal expansion, particularly in CD8+ T cells. Low levels of normalized T-cell clonal expansion were also shown by some nonresponding patients.

The trial excluded patients who had a history of autoimmune disease or who were on systemic immunosuppression. In every dose cohort, peripheral blood was drawn for TCR sequencing at baseline, cycle 4 day 1, and cycle 7 day 1. The samples were taken from a phase I, first-in-human, multicenter, open-label dose-escalation trial of ivuxolimab. Adults with locally advanced or metastatic melanoma, renal cell, hepatocellular, or head and neck squamous cell carcinoma were enrolled in the trial. Before TCR sequencing, CD4+ and CD8+ T cells were separately sorted from peripheral blood. A few counts support this clone. The antigen it recognizes is unknown. No base quality values were provided; no much bigger clone lies one nucleotide off. For sequencing of the TCRbeta CDR3 region, genomic DNA was extracted from the sorted cells. The immunoSEQ Assay was used to sequence the TCRbeta CDR3 regions. TCRdb mirrors the immuneACCESS table, restricted to in-frame sequences. Some clones are absent from its copies; in checked studies, under half trace to an unresolved V gene, and the reason for the others is unknown. Across this sample there are roughly 72,000 clones, with about 85% seen only once. Of the sample, roughly 5.3% is held by the ten largest clones.

Including cysteine and phenylalanine, the CDR3 has 15 amino acids. Only the CDR3 region is kept as DNA, spanning 45 bases read in frame from base 1. Deletion took 4 bases off V and 0 bases off J, with a span of 13 bases between the germline ends. The germline V gene yields SGHDT for CDR1 and YYEEEE for CDR2. The origin of this receptor is an adult with an advanced solid tumor such as melanoma, head and neck, liver or kidney cancer. Here the chain combines TRBV5-6 and TRBJ2-5; the D gene is perhaps TRBD1, on 5 matching bases. Sequencing used CD4+ or CD8+ T cells sorted from blood, obtained in a trial of the OX40 agonist ivuxolimab. The CDR3 amino acid sequence is: CASSPDGAYQETQYF. The DNA sequence is as follows: TGTGCCAGCAGCCCGGATGGGGCCTACCAAGAGACCCAGTACTTC. Extended through the reference TRBV5-6 and TRBJ2-5 proteins, this CDR3 yields the full variable domain: DAGVTQSPTHLIKTRGQQVTLRCSPKSGHDTVSWYQQALGQGPQFIFQYYEEEERQRGNFPDRFSGHQFPNYSSELNVNALLLGDSALYLCASSPDGAYQETQYFGPGTRLLVL.